This entry features one TCR beta chain sequence. Its target is not known. V shed 3 bases and J 3 bases; nucleotides not matched to a gene: 5. CDR3 length: 14 amino acids. The germline gives CDR1 SGHDT, CDR2 YYEEEE. This specimen belongs to a study of monozygotic twins with cystic fibrosis. Whole-study context: Approximately 3 micrograms of fragmented DNA underwent about 15 PCR cycles for library preparation.

Method: immunoSEQ multiplex PCR; TCRdb's copy keeps in-frame clones and lacks some. The table lists around 30,000 clones, around four fifths of them singletons, with about 0.96% in the top ten. Study-wide results and limits: Monozygotic CF twins shared more identical nucleotide clonotypes than unrelated patients. J usage was most co-twin-similar in 8 of 16 pairs, V in 13. Clonality was generally low (median around 0.0098), higher in the most severe patients.

The source is a girl aged 2 to 9 with cystic fibrosis. Specimen: blood. The V gene is TRBV5-6, the J gene TRBJ2-7, with 8 bases matching TRBD1. The DNA of the CDR3 is TGTGCCAGCAGCTCCCGGGACAGGCTCTACGAGCAGTACTTC. Translated, it gives CASSSRDRLYEQYF.